The 11 T cell receptor beta chains reported below all come from one sample, sequenced in a study of cytomegalovirus exposure and HLA in healthy donors. The study ran its PCR with 60 Vbeta and 13 Jbeta primers. Sequenced by immunoSEQ multiplex PCR; TCRdb stores in-frame clones only, minus some. Altogether around 120,000 clones are present, roughly 72% being singletons, with the ten largest covering approximately 1.8%. The sample consisted of PBMCs. These TCRs come from a woman in her 50s in good health and CMV-seronegative.

This CDR3 reads CASSFLRDGDNEQFF. The CDR3 nucleotides are TGCGCCAGCAGCTTCCTCCGCGACGGAGACAATGAGCAGTTCTTC. The V call is TRBV5-1, the J call TRBJ2-1; no clear D. The germline V and J ends were trimmed by 2 bases and 5 bases, with 14 bases remaining between them. The CDR3 totals 15 residues. Germline assignment: CDR1 SGHRS and CDR2 YFSETQ. The variable domain in full, with the rest retrieved from reference TRBV5-1 and TRBJ2-1, is KAGVTQTPRYLIKTRGQQVTLSCSPISGHRSVSWYQQTPGQGLQFLFEYFSETQRNKGNFPGRFSGRQFSNSRSEMNVSTLELGDSALYLCASSFLRDGDNEQFFGPGTRLTVL.

This clone was counted once. The chain uses TRBV2 and TRBJ1-5, with 8 positions matching TRBD1. Germline V gene data show CDR1 as SNHLY and CDR2 as FYNNEI. V lost 8 bases, J lost 1 base, and 7 bases stayed unmatched. The CDR3 loop spans 15 amino acids. CDR3 DNA: TGTGCCAGCGCGGGGGACAGGATGAGCAATCAGCCCCAGCATTTT. The encoded protein is CASAGDRMSNQPQHF.

This CDR3 reads CASRGLAGFTQYF. In DNA, the CDR3 is TGTGCCAGCAGAGGACTAGCGGGATTTACGCAGTATTTT. The chain couples TRBV7-2 to TRBJ2-3, with 12 bases that match TRBD2. The CDR3 sequence is 13 residues long. CDR1 SGHTA and CDR2 FQGNSA come from the germline V gene. The V and J ends lost 6 bases and 8 bases, in that order; junction bases with no gene match: 3.

This rearrangement joins TRBV19 to TRBJ2-3, with 7 bases that match TRBD1. After removal of 7 bases from V and 2 bases from J, the junction contained 6 bases not matched to a gene. This CDR3 has 14 residues. Germline V gene sequence: CDR1 LNHDA, CDR2 SQIVND (reference sequence). The CDR3 region is CASTSQGSTDTQYF. The DNA for the CDR3 is TGTGCCAGTACCTCACAGGGGTCCACAGATACGCAGTATTTT. Filled out from reference TRBV19 and TRBJ2-3, the complete variable domain reads DGGITQSPKYLFRKEGQNVTLSCEQNLNHDAMYWYRQDPGQGLRLIYYSQIVNDFQKGDIAEGYSVSREKKESFPLTVTSAQKNPTAFYLCASTSQGSTDTQYFGPGTRLTVL.

The chain joins TRBV13 to TRBJ1-1; no reliable D call. CDR1 is PRHDT, CDR2 FYEKMQ, per germline (reference sequence). The CDR3 has 14 amino acids. Trimming stripped 3 bases from V and 0 bases from J, with 8 bases between. The CDR3 spells CASSFVGLNTEAFF. In nucleotides, the CDR3 is TGTGCCAGCAGCTTCGTGGGCCTGAACACTGAAGCTTTCTTT.

This chain links TRBV19 with TRBJ2-1; TRBD2 matches at 10 bases. The germline CDR1 and CDR2 sequences are LNHDA and SQIVND (reference sequence). The CDR3 is 14 amino acids. The junction had 5 bases not matched to a gene; V was cut back by 6 bases and J by 6 bases. The CDR3 reads CASRLTSGPNEQFF. CDR3 nucleotide sequence: TGTGCCAGTAGGCTGACTAGCGGGCCCAATGAGCAGTTCTTC. Looking up the rest from reference TRBV19 and TRBJ2-1 gives the full variable domain: DGGITQSPKYLFRKEGQNVTLSCEQNLNHDAMYWYRQDPGQGLRLIYYSQIVNDFQKGDIAEGYSVSREKKESFPLTVTSAQKNPTAFYLCASRLTSGPNEQFFGPGTRLTVL.

V usage is TRBV5-1 and J usage is TRBJ2-1; 8 nucleotides match TRBD2. Germline CDR1 and CDR2: SGHRS and YFSETQ. This CDR3 is 14 amino acids long. V trimming: 6 bases; J trimming: 7 bases; junction bases outside the gene matches: 9. CDR3 sequence (DNA): TGCGCCAGCAATTCGGGAGGGCCCAGTAATGAGCAGTTCTTC. Protein sequence: CASNSGGPSNEQFF.

The chain has TRBV27 and TRBJ1-1; 9 bases fit TRBD1. V trimming: 3 bases; J trimming: 4 bases; junction bases outside the gene matches: 15. The CDR3 is made up of 18 amino acids. Germline CDR1 MNHEY, CDR2 SMNVEV (reference sequence). CDR3 residues: CASSFYRGRIVLPTEAFF. The CDR3 DNA is TGTGCCAGCAGTTTCTACAGGGGGCGGATTGTTCTGCCCACTGAAGCTTTCTTT.

This clone was seen more than once but under ten times. The genes are TRBV5-1 and TRBJ1-1; the match to TRBD1 covers 7 bases. The V segment lost 4 bases and the J segment 1 base; nucleotides outside the gene matches: 4. The germline V gene encodes CDR1 SGHRS and CDR2 YFSETQ. The CDR3 spans 14 residues. DNA of the CDR3: TGCGCCAGCAGCCTCTACAGGGGGAACACTGAAGCTTTCTTT. This gives the protein CASSLYRGNTEAFF.

This chain links TRBV10-3 with TRBJ1-1, with 8 bases matching TRBD1. CDR3 length: 15 amino acids. CDR1 and CDR2 (germline): ENHRY, SYGVKD. J gave up 5 bases and V 10 bases, and 15 bases lay outside the gene matches. The DNA of the CDR3 is TGTGCCACCAACTTACCCGGACAGGGTCGGACTGAAGCTTTCTTT. Residues: CATNLPGQGRTEAFF.

The gene calls are TRBV7-2 and TRBJ2-1; TRBD2 matches at 8 bases. This CDR3 has 16 amino acids. Germline V gene lookup returns CDR1 SGHTA and CDR2 FQGNSA. J was trimmed by 1 base and V by 0 bases; bases with no gene match: 2. CDR3 residues: CASSLAAGGSYNEQFF. The CDR3 bases are TGTGCCAGCAGCTTAGCTGCGGGAGGTTCCTACAATGAGCAGTTCTTC.